A selection of T cell receptor beta chains follows, all from one sample in a study of cytomegalovirus exposure and HLA in healthy donors. The assay was immunoSEQ multiplex PCR, and TCRdb's table has in-frame clones only and misses some. Of tens of thousands of clones in the sample, 75% to 85% were seen once. The sample was PBMCs. Receptors were obtained from a human donor in good health. Each CDR3 is given with its conserved first and last residue. A D gene is named only where the DNA matches it firmly. Only some rows state a clone size, as once, few, many or a class for expanded clones.

v_call	cdr3_length	clone_size	d_call	j_call	cdr3_nt	cdr3_aa
TRBV18	15	once	NA	TRBJ2-3	TGTGCCAGCTCACCACCTACTACTAGCACAGATACGCAGTATTTT	CASSPPTTSTDTQYF
TRBV11-2	17	few	TRBD2	TRBJ2-5	TGTGCCAGCAGCTCCCTCAGGGGCGGGGGGAAGGGAGAGACCCAGTACTTC	CASSSLRGGGKGETQYF
TRBV5-1	17	NA	TRBD2	TRBJ2-7	TGCGCCAGCAGCTCGATGGATGGGACTAGCTCTTCCTACGAGCAGTACTTC	CASSSMDGTSSSYEQYF
TRBV5-1	14	NA	TRBD1	TRBJ2-7	TGCGCCAGCAGCCACGGGACAGGGAGCTACGAGCAGTACTTC	CASSHGTGSYEQYF
TRBV10-1	14	NA	TRBD1	TRBJ1-1	TGCGCCAGCAGCACCGACAGGGATGGGACTGAAGCTTTCTTT	CASSTDRDGTEAFF
TRBV18	15	few	NA	TRBJ2-7	TGTGCCAGCTCACCGGAGAGCGGAGGTTCCTACGAGCAGTACTTC	CASSPESGGSYEQYF
TRBV6-6	13	once	TRBD1	TRBJ1-5	TGTGCCATCTCAGGGGGTATCGGGTCGCCCCAGCATTTT	CAISGGIGSPQHF
TRBV6-6	15	NA	TRBD2	TRBJ2-5	TGTGCCAGCATCCTCTCAAGCGGGGCTAAAGAGACCCAGTACTTC	CASILSSGAKETQYF
TRBV12-5	16	NA	TRBD2	TRBJ2-3	TGTGCTAGTGGTTCCGCACTAGCGGGGATCACAGATACGCAGTATTTT	CASGSALAGITDTQYF
TRBV5-1	13	NA	NA	TRBJ2-1	TGCGCCAGCAGCTTGGCGACTAACAATGAGCAGTTCTTC	CASSLATNNEQFF
TRBV7-3	13	NA	NA	TRBJ2-7	TGTGCCAGCAGTTTCGGGGGAGGCTACGAGCAGTACTTC	CASSFGGGYEQYF
TRBV29-1	14	NA	NA	TRBJ2-3	TGCAGCGTCGCCCGACAGACCAGCACAGATACGCAGTATTTT	CSVARQTSTDTQYF
TRBV14	17	once	TRBD2	TRBJ2-1	TGTGCCAGCAGCCAACATAGCGGGACGAGCTCCTACAATGAGCAGTTCTTC	CASSQHSGTSSYNEQFF
TRBV19	15	NA	NA	TRBJ2-7	TGTGCCAGTAGTATAAACACGGGGTCACCCTACGAGCAGTACTTC	CASSINTGSPYEQYF
TRBV5-1	16	NA	NA	TRBJ1-1	TGCGCCAGCAGCCGGGGAACATGGACAGAGAACACTGAAGCTTTCTTT	CASSRGTWTENTEAFF
TRBV19	15	NA	NA	TRBJ2-1	TGTGCCAGTATGTATTTAGGGGCTCCCTACAATGAGCAGTTCTTC	CASMYLGAPYNEQFF
TRBV29-1	16	NA	TRBD1	TRBJ2-7	TGCAGCGCAGAAGGTATGGGACAGGGCGGATCCTACGAGCAGTACTTC	CSAEGMGQGGSYEQYF
TRBV6-6	15	NA	TRBD1	TRBJ1-6	TGTGCCAGCAGTTACCAGACAGGGCCAAATTCACCCCTCCACTTT	CASSYQTGPNSPLHF